The present entry profiles one T cell receptor beta chain with its context. The sample is drawn from a study of radiation and T cells in renal cell carcinoma. Data came from immunoSEQ multiplex PCR; TCRdb stores just in-frame clones and leaves some out. The sample holds 120,000 or so clones, 75% to 85% seen once. The germline V and J ends were trimmed by 5 bases and 2 bases, with 10 bases remaining between them. This CDR3 comprises 13 residues. Per germline, CDR1 MDHEN and CDR2 SYDVKM. Time point defined: blood 2 weeks post-SBRT. Treatment defined: 15 Gy SBRT to primary tumor, nephrectomy 4 weeks later. The patient's renal cell carcinoma had clear cell pathology.

Material: blood, obtained from a patient whose treatment included radiotherapy and nephrectomy. This chain uses TRBV28 with TRBJ2-7; tentative D call: TRBD2 (5 bases). The clonotype originates from a woman aged 55-75 years with renal cell carcinoma. The CDR3 protein is CASSPGLPYEQYF. The CDR3 DNA reads TGTGCCAGCAGTCCCGGACTCCCCTACGAGCAGTACTTC.